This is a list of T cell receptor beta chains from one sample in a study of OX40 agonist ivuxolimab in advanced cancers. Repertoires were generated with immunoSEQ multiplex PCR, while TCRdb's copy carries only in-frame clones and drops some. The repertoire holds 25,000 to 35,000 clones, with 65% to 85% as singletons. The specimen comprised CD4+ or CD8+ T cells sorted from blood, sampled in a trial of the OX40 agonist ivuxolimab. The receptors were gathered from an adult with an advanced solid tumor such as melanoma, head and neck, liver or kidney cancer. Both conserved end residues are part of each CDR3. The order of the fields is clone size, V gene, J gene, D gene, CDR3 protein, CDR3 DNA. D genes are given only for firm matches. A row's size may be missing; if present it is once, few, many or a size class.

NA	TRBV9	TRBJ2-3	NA	CASAGTDTQYF	TGTGCCAGCGCGGGCACAGATACGCAGTATTTT
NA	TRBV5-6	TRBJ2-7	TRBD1	CASSPKAGQGLYEQYF	TGTGCCAGCAGCCCCAAAGCGGGACAGGGATTATACGAGCAGTACTTC
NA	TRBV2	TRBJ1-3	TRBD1	CASSVQGPTSGNTIYF	TGTGCCAGCAGCGTACAGGGGCCGACCTCTGGAAACACCATATATTTT
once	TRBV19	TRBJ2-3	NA	CASGTPGDTQYF	TGTGCCAGCGGGACACCCGGTGATACGCAGTATTTT
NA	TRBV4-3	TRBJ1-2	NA	CASSQEGAGARNGYTF	TGCGCCAGCAGCCAAGAAGGGGCCGGGGCGCGGAACGGCTACACCTTC
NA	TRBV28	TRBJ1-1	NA	CASKPGWGNTEAFF	TGTGCCAGCAAACCAGGGTGGGGGAACACTGAAGCTTTCTTT
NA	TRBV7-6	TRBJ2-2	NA	CASSPFGGGGTGELFF	TGTGCCAGCAGCCCTTTCGGGGGAGGGGGAACCGGGGAGCTGTTTTTT
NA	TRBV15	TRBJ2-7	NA	CATSRDNGPSYEQYF	TGTGCCACCAGCAGAGATAACGGGCCCTCCTACGAGCAGTACTTC
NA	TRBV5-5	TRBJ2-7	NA	CASSLGSSYEQYF	TGTGCCAGCAGCTTGGGAAGTTCCTACGAGCAGTACTTC
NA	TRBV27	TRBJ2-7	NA	CASSLSSGNEQYF	TGTGCCAGCAGTTTATCGAGTGGGAATGAGCAGTACTTC
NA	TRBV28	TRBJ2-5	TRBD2	CASIGGYQETQYF	TGTGCCAGCATCGGGGGGTACCAAGAGACCCAGTACTTC
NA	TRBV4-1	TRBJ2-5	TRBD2	CASSQDETRDYLQETQYF	TGCGCCAGCAGCCAAGATGAAACGCGGGACTACCTCCAAGAGACCCAGTACTTC
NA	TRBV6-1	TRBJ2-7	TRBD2	CASSDGTSGSEQYF	TGTGCCAGCAGTGACGGGACTAGCGGGAGCGAGCAGTACTTC
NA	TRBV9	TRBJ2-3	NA	CASSAPTRAGMDTQYF	TGTGCCAGCAGCGCGCCCACCAGGGCGGGGATGGATACGCAGTATTTT
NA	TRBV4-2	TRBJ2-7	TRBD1	CASSRGQVTYEQYF	TGTGCCAGCAGCCGGGGACAGGTTACCTACGAGCAGTACTTC
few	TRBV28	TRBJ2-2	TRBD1	CASSLLTGGSGGELFF	TGTGCCAGCAGTTTACTAACAGGGGGCTCGGGCGGGGAGCTGTTTTTT
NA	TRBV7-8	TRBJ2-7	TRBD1	CASSPRDRDYEQYF	TGTGCCAGCAGCCCCAGGGACAGGGACTACGAGCAGTACTTC
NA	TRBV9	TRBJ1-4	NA	CASSVGGATNEKLFF	TGTGCCAGCAGCGTAGGGGGCGCAACTAATGAAAAACTGTTTTTT
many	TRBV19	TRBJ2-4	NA	CASSPTAGNIQYF	TGTGCCAGTAGTCCCACGGCAGGTAACATTCAGTACTTC
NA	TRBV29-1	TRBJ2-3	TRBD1	CSVVDRDGVTDTQYF	TGCAGCGTTGTCGACAGGGACGGGGTCACAGATACGCAGTATTTT
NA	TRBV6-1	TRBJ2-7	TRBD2	CASTLTSGTPYEQYF	TGTGCCAGCACCCTGACTAGCGGAACTCCCTACGAGCAGTACTTC
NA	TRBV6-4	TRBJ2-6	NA	CASSDNSGANVLTF	TGTGCCAGCAGTGACAACTCTGGGGCCAACGTCCTGACTTTC
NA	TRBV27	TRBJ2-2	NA	CASSPGRSGELFF	TGTGCCAGCAGTCCCGGAAGGTCCGGGGAGCTGTTTTTT
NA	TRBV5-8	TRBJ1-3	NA	CASSIVRLGNTIYF	TGTGCCAGCAGCATAGTTAGGCTTGGAAACACCATATATTTT
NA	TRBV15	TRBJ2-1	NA	CATSRGFGRSSYNEQFF	TGTGCCACCAGCAGAGGATTTGGCAGAAGCTCCTACAATGAGCAGTTCTTC
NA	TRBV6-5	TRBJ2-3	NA	CASSYSPSSRTDTQYF	TGTGCCAGCAGTTACTCTCCTAGCTCACGCACAGATACGCAGTATTTT
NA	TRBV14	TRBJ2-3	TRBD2	CASSLTSGSTDTQYF	TGTGCCAGCAGCCTGACTAGCGGTAGCACAGATACGCAGTATTTT
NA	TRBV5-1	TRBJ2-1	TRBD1	CASSGTGTGAEQFF	TGCGCCAGCAGCGGAACCGGGACAGGGGCTGAGCAGTTCTTC
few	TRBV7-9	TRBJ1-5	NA	CASSASNQPQHF	TGTGCCAGCAGCGCGAGCAATCAGCCCCAGCATTTT
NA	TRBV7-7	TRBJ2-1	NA	CASSLEDSSYNEQFF	TGTGCTAGCAGCTTAGAGGACAGCAGCTACAATGAGCAGTTCTTC
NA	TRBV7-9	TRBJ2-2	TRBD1	CASSFRQDRGTGELFF	TGTGCCAGCAGCTTTCGCCAGGACAGGGGCACCGGGGAGCTGTTTTTT
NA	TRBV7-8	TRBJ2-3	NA	CASSLGTGSTDTQYF	TGTGCCAGCAGCCTCGGTACAGGCAGCACAGATACGCAGTATTTT
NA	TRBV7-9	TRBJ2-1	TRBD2	CASSSVRTSGSNEQFF	TGTGCCAGCAGCTCCGTTAGGACTAGCGGGAGTAATGAGCAGTTCTTC
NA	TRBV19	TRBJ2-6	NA	CASSIVGGSGANVLTF	TGTGCCAGTAGTATAGTCGGGGGATCTGGGGCCAACGTCCTGACTTTC
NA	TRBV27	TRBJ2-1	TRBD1	CASSLSGGWNEQFF	TGTGCCAGCAGTTTATCAGGGGGCTGGAATGAGCAGTTCTTC
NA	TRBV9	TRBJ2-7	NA	CASSVGSGSYEQYF	TGTGCCAGCAGCGTAGGTTCAGGGTCCTACGAGCAGTACTTC
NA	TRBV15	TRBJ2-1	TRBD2	CATSREGRLAGGGVNEQFF	TGTGCCACCAGCAGGGAGGGCAGACTAGCGGGAGGTGGGGTCAATGAGCAGTTCTTC
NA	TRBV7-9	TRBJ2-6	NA	CASSLARGQANVLTF	TGTGCCAGCAGCTTAGCGCGGGGACAGGCCAACGTCCTGACTTTC
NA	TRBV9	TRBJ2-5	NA	CASSVAGQETQYF	TGTGCCAGCAGCGTAGCGGGGCAAGAGACCCAGTACTTC
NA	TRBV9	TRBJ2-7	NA	CASSVGADGYEQYF	TGTGCCAGCAGCGTAGGAGCGGATGGCTACGAGCAGTACTTC
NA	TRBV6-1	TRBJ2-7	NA	CASIQGAYEQYF	TGTGCCAGCATACAGGGAGCCTACGAGCAGTACTTC
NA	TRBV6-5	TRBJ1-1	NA	CASSYSTVTEAFF	TGTGCCAGCAGTTACTCGACGGTCACTGAAGCTTTCTTT
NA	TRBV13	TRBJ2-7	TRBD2	CASSLGGSGTTYEQYF	TGTGCCAGCAGCTTAGGGGGTAGCGGGACCACCTACGAGCAGTACTTC
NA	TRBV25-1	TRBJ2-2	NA	CASSDWGVSNTGELFF	TGTGCCAGCAGTGATTGGGGGGTTTCGAACACCGGGGAGCTGTTTTTT
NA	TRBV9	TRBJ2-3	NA	CASSVLPEDTQYF	TGTGCCAGCAGCGTATTGCCAGAGGATACGCAGTATTTT
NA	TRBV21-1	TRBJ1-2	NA	CASSKIVGCLGNYGYTF	TGTGCCAGCAGCAAAATCGTGGGGTGTTTAGGTAACTATGGCTACACCTTC
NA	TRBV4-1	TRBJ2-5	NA	CASSPTGTSFTQYF	TGCGCCAGCAGCCCCACCGGGACGTCCTTTACCCAGTACTTC
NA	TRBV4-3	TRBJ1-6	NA	CASSPGPTVNSPLHF	TGCGCCAGCAGCCCCGGACCGACAGTCAATTCACCCCTCCACTTT
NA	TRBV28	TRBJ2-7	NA	CASSFIRGIYEQYF	TGTGCCAGCAGTTTTATCCGCGGGATCTACGAGCAGTACTTC
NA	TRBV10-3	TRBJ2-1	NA	CAISVFGGEYNEQFF	TGTGCCATCAGTGTATTCGGGGGAGAATACAATGAGCAGTTCTTC
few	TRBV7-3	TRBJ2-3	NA	CASSPGGGPTDTQYF	TGTGCCAGCAGCCCCGGTGGCGGTCCCACAGATACGCAGTATTTT
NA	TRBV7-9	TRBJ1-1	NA	CASSFLGMNTEAFF	TGTGCCAGCAGCTTTCTGGGGATGAACACTGAAGCTTTCTTT
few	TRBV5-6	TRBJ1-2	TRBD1	CASRSGVGQLTTF	TGTGCCAGCCGATCCGGAGTGGGACAGCTCACCACCTTC
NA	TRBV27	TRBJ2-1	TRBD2	CATRGAGEFNEQFF	TGTGCCACCCGCGGGGCGGGAGAATTCAATGAGCAGTTCTTC
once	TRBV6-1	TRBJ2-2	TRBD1	CASSGRDRVSGELFF	TGTGCCAGCAGTGGCCGGGACAGGGTTTCCGGGGAGCTGTTTTTT
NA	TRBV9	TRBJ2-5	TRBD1	CASSVSGTGGTETQYF	TGTGCCAGCAGCGTTTCCGGGACAGGGGGAACGGAGACCCAGTACTTC
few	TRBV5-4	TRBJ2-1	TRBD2	CASSPGLAGVDEQFF	TGTGCCAGCAGCCCCGGACTAGCGGGAGTCGATGAGCAGTTCTTC
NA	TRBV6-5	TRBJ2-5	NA	CASTPDSSQETQYF	TGTGCCAGCACCCCGGACAGTTCCCAAGAGACCCAGTACTTC